What follows are 12 T cell receptor beta chains derived from one specimen sequenced in a study of blood T cell repertoires in COVID-19. TCRdb keeps only in-frame clones here, not all; method: immunoSEQ multiplex PCR. The table shows roughly 74,000 clones, with 84% occurring only once. Material for sequencing was peripheral blood. Receptors were obtained from a man aged 65-85 years with acute or convalescent COVID-19.

The gene calls are TRBV19 and TRBJ2-3; D is possibly TRBD2 (5 bases). The CDR3 has 14 amino acids. Germline lookup yields CDR1 LNHDA and CDR2 SQIVND (reference sequence). V lost 10 bases to trimming and J lost 4 bases, with 18 bases between them. This CDR3 is CATESATIPDTQYF. CDR3 sequence (DNA): TGTGCCACCGAGTCTGCGACTATTCCAGATACGCAGTATTTT.

The gene calls are TRBV29-1 and TRBJ2-3; 10 bases line up with TRBD2. The CDR3 runs 15 residues. Per the germline V gene, CDR1 is SQVTM and CDR2 is ANQGSEA. V shed 0 bases and J 4 bases; nucleotides not matched to a gene: 4. The CDR3: CSVEEAGGPADTQYF. Here the CDR3 DNA reads TGCAGCGTTGAAGAAGCGGGAGGGCCCGCAGATACGCAGTATTTT.

J is TRBJ1-4 and V is TRBV5-1; maybe TRBD1 (5 bases). Germline V lookup: CDR1 SGHRS, CDR2 YFSETQ. The CDR3 totals 15 residues. Trimming cost V 0 bases and J 5 bases, with 11 bases left between them. The CDR3 region is CASSLAGGRNEKLFF. The CDR3 nucleotides are TGCGCCAGCAGCTTGGCCGGGGGAAGGAATGAAAAACTGTTTTTT. The whole variable domain, filled in from reference TRBV5-1 and TRBJ1-4, reads KAGVTQTPRYLIKTRGQQVTLSCSPISGHRSVSWYQQTPGQGLQFLFEYFSETQRNKGNFPGRFSGRQFSNSRSEMNVSTLELGDSALYLCASSLAGGRNEKLFFGSGTQLSVL.

V gene TRBV4-3 combines with J gene TRBJ2-3; 7 nucleotides align to TRBD2. The CDR3 runs to 15 residues. The germline V gene has CDR1 LGHNA and CDR2 YSLEER. Germline trimming cut 5 bases from V and 2 bases from J; bases unmatched to any gene: 7. This chain's CDR3 is CASSKRAGNTDTQYF. In nucleotides, the CDR3 is TGCGCCAGCAGCAAGCGAGCGGGGAACACAGATACGCAGTATTTT.

This chain connects TRBV13 to TRBJ1-1; D is perhaps TRBD1 (5 bases). Trimming removed 9 bases from V and 1 base from J, with 15 bases in between. Germline V gene sequence: CDR1 PRHDT, CDR2 FYEKMQ (reference sequence). CDR3 length equals 14 residues. CDR3 coding DNA: TGTGCCAGTCTAGGGGTTGTAAGGAACACTGAAGCTTTCTTT. Translating it yields CASLGVVRNTEAFF.

The chain links TRBV28 to TRBJ1-1, with a tentative D call TRBD1 (5 bases). This CDR3 contains 14 residues. CDR1 and CDR2 (germline): MDHEN, SYDVKM. The V gene lost 8 bases and the J gene lost 4 bases, with 17 bases spanning the gap. For the CDR3, the DNA is TGTGCCAGCGGCGAGGCGGGGGACGGCACTGAAGCTTTCTTT. Protein product: CASGEAGDGTEAFF.

The gene calls are TRBV6-5 and TRBJ1-1, with 7 bases that match TRBD1. Germline assignment: CDR1 MNHEY and CDR2 SVGAGI. There are 15 residues in the CDR3. The V segment lost 6 bases and the J segment 0 bases; nucleotides outside the gene matches: 7. The CDR3 loop reads CASRPGQTMNTEAFF. In DNA, the CDR3 is TGTGCCAGCAGGCCGGGACAGACCATGAACACTGAAGCTTTCTTT.

J is TRBJ1-1 and V is TRBV27, with 7 bases that match TRBD1. Trimming at V came to 3 bases and at J to 0 bases, leaving 4 bases not matched to a gene. This CDR3 contains 15 residues. CDR1 MNHEY and CDR2 SMNVEV come from the germline V gene (reference sequence). The CDR3 DNA reads as TGTGCCAGCAGTTTTAGGGGACAGCTGAACACTGAAGCTTTCTTT. Translated: CASSFRGQLNTEAFF.

The CDR3 nucleotides are TGCAGTGCTAGTGCCAGGGGGTTGGCCGGGGAGCTGTTTTTT. Translating it yields CSASARGLAGELFF. The J gene is TRBJ2-2, the V gene TRBV20-1, with TRBD1 matching over 7 bases. CDR1 and CDR2 (germline): DFQATT, SNEGSKA (reference sequence). The CDR3 consists of 14 residues. The V gene end was trimmed by 3 bases and the J gene end by 6 bases; junction bases not matched to a gene: 7.

The chain is built from TRBV5-1 and TRBJ2-3; 7 bases fit TRBD2. CDR3 length: 15 amino acids. Germline V gene data show CDR1 as SGHRS and CDR2 as YFSETQ. Trimming at V came to 0 bases and at J to 2 bases, leaving 3 bases not matched to a gene. The CDR3 DNA follows: TGCGCCAGCAGCTTGGAGGGACTATACACAGATACGCAGTATTTT. Its translation: CASSLEGLYTDTQYF.

The chain joins TRBV29-1 to TRBJ2-7; tentatively, D is TRBD2 (5 bases). This CDR3 region has 15 residues. The germline V gene has CDR1 SQVTM and CDR2 ANQGSEA. Trimming cost V 1 base and J 6 bases, with 19 bases left between them. Here the CDR3 reads CSVEVSASSHGEQYF. CDR3 DNA sequence: TGCAGCGTTGAAGTCTCGGCTAGCTCCCATGGCGAGCAGTACTTC.

The chain couples TRBV18 to TRBJ2-7, with TRBD1 identical over 7 bases. The germline V gene encodes CDR1 KGHSH and CDR2 LQKENI. Germline trimming cut 2 bases from V and 1 base from J; bases unmatched to any gene: 5. The CDR3 is 15 residues long. The CDR3 reads CASSPRGGISYEQYF. The DNA of the CDR3 is TGTGCCAGCTCACCAAGAGGGGGCATTTCCTACGAGCAGTACTTC.